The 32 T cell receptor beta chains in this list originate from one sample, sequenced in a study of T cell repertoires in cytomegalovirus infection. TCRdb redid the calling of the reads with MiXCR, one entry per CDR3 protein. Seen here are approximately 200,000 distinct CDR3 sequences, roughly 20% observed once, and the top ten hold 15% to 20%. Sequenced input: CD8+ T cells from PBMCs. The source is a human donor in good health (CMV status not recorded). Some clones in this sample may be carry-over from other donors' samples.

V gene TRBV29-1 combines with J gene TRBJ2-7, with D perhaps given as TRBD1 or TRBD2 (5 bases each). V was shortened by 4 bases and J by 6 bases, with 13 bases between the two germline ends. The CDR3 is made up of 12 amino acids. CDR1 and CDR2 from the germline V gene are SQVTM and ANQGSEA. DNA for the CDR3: TGCAGCGTTGGAGGGGCCCGGGGCGAGCAGTACTTC. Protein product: CSVGGARGEQYF.

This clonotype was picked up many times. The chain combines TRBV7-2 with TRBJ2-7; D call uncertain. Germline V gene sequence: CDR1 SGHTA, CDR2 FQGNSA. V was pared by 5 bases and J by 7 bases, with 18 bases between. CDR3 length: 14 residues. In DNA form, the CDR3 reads TGTGCCAGCAGCCCCGGACGGCCCTACGGGGAGCAGTACTTC. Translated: CASSPGRPYGEQYF.

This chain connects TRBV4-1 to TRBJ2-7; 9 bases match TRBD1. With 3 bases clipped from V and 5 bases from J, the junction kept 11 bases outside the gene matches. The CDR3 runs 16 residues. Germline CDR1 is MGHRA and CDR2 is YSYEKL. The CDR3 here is CASSHGPGQGNHEQYF. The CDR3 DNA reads TGCGCCAGCAGCCATGGACCGGGACAGGGAAACCACGAGCAGTACTTC.

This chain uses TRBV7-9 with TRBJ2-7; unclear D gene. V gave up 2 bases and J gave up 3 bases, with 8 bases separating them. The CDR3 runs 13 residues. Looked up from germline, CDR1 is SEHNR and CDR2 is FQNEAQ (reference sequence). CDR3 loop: CASSLNQFYEQYF. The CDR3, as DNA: TGTGCCAGCAGCTTAAACCAGTTCTACGAGCAGTACTTC.

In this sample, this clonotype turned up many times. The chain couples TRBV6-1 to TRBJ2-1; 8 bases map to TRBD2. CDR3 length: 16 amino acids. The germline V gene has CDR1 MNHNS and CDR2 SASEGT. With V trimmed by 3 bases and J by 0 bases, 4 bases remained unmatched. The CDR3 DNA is TGTGCCAGCAGTGAGACCGGGACTAGCTCCTACAATGAGCAGTTCTTC. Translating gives CASSETGTSSYNEQFF.

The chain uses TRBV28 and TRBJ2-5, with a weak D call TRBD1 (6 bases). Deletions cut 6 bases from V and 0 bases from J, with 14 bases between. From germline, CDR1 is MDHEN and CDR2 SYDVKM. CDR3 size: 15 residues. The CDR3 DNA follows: TGTGCCAGCAGCCCCCTCCACAGGGACCAAGAGACCCAGTACTTC. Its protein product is CASSPLHRDQETQYF.

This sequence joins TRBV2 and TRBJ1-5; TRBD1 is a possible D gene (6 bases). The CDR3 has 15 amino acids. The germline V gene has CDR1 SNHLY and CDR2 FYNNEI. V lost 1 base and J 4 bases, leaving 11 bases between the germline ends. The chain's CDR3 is CASSEGAGANQPQHF. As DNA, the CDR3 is TGTGCCAGCAGTGAAGGGGCAGGGGCAAATCAGCCCCAGCATTTT.

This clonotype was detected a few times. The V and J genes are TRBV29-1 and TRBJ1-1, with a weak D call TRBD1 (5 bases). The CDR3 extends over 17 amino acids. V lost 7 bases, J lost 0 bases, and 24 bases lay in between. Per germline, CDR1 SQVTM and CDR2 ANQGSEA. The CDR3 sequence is CSAYPTDHVLMNTEAFF. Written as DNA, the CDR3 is TGCAGCGCCTACCCGACAGATCATGTTCTCATGAACACTGAAGCTTTCTTT. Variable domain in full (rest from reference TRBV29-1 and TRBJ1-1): SAVISQKPSRDICQRGTSLTIQCQVDSQVTMMFWYRQQPGQSLTLIATANQGSEATYESGFVIDKFPISRPNLTFSTLTVSNMSPEDSSIYLCSAYPTDHVLMNTEAFFGQGTRLTVV.

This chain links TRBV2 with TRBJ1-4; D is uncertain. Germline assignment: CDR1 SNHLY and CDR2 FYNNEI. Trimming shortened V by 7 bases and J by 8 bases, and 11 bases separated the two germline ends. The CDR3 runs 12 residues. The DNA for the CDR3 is TGTGCCAGCAATGGGGAGGAGGAAAAACTGTTTTTT. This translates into CASNGEEEKLFF.

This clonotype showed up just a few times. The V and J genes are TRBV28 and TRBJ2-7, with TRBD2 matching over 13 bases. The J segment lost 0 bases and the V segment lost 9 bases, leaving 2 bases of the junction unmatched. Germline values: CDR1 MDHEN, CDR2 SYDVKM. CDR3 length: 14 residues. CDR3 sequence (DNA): TGTGCCAGTCGGACTAGCGGGGGCTCCTACGAGCAGTACTTC. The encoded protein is CASRTSGGSYEQYF. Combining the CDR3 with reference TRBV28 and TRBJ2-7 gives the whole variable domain DVKVTQSSRYLVKRTGEKVFLECVQDMDHENMFWYRQDPGLGLRLIYFSYDVKMKEKGDIPEGYSVSREKKERFSLILESASTNQTSMYLCASRTSGGSYEQYFGPGTRLTVT.

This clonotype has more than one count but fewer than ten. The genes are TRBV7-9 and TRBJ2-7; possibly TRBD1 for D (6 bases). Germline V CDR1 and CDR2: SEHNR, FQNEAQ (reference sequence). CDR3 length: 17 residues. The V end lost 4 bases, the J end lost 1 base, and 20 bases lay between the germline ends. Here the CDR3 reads CASSWHRTTGHSYEQYF. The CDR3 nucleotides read TGTGCCAGCAGCTGGCACAGGACGACAGGTCATTCCTACGAGCAGTACTTC.

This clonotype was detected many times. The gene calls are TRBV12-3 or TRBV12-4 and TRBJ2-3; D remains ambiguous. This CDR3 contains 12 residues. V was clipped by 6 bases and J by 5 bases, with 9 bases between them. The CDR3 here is CASSPREDTQYF. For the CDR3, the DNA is TGTGCCAGCAGCCCTAGGGAAGATACGCAGTATTTT.

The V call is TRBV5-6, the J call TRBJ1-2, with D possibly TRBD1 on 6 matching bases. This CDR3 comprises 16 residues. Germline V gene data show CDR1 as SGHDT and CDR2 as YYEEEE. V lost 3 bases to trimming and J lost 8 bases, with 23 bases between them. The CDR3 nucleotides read TGTGCCAGCAGCTCACCAGGCCGGACAGCCCCGGGGGGCTACACCTTC. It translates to CASSSPGRTAPGGYTF.

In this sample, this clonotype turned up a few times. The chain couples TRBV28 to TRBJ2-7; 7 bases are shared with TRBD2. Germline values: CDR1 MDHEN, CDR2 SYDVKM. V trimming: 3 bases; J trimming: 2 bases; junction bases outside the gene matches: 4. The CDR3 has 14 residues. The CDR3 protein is CASSFTGLAYEQYF. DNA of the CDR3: TGTGCCAGCAGTTTTACCGGACTAGCCTACGAGCAGTACTTC.

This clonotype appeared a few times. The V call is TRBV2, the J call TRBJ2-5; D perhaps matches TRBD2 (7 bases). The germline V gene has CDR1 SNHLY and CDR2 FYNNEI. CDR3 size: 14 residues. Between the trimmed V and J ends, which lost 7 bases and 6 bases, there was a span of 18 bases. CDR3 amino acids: CASNFDGGQKTQYF. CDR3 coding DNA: TGTGCCAGCAATTTTGACGGGGGGCAAAAGACCCAGTACTTC.

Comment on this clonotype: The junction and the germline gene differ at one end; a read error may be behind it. CDR3 sequence reads: CASSSRPHRDQETQYF. The CDR3 region has the DNA TGTGCCAGCAGCTCCCGACCGCACAGGGACCAAGAGACCCAGTACTTC. V gene TRBV5-3 combines with J gene TRBJ2-5; D possibly corresponds to TRBD1 (6 bases). TRBV5-3 is filed as an ORF, its function uncertain. CDR3 length equals 16 residues.

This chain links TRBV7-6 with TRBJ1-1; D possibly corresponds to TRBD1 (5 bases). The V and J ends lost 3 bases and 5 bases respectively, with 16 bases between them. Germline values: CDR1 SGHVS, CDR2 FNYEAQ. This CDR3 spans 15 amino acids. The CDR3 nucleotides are TGTGCCAGCAGCTTTCCCCCATTAGGGGAGACTGAAGCTTTCTTT. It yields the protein CASSFPPLGETEAFF.

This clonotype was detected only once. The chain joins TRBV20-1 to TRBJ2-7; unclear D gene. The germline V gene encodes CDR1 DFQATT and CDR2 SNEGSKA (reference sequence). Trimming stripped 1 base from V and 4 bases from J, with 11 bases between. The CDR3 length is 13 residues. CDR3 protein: CSARVGWGYEQYF. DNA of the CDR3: TGCAGTGCTAGAGTGGGGTGGGGTTACGAGCAGTACTTC.

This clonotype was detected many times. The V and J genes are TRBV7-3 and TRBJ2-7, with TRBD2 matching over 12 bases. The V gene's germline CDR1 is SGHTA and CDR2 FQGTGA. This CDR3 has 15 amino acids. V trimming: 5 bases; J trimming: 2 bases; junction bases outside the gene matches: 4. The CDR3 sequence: CASSQLAGGTYEQYF. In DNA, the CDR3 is TGTGCCAGCAGCCAACTAGCGGGGGGTACCTACGAGCAGTACTTC.

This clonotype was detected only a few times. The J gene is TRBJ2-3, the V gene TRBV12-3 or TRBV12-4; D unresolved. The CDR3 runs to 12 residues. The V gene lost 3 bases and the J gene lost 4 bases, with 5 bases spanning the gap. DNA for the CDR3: TGTGCCAGCAGTTTTATGGCAGATACGCAGTATTTT. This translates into CASSFMADTQYF.

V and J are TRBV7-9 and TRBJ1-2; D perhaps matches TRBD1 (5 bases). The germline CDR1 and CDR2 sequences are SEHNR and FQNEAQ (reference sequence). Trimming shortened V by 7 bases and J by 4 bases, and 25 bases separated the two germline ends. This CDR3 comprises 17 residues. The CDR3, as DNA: TGTGCCAGCACCAACTCCGGGGGAGGGTCCCAACTCTATGGCTACACCTTC. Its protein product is CASTNSGGGSQLYGYTF.

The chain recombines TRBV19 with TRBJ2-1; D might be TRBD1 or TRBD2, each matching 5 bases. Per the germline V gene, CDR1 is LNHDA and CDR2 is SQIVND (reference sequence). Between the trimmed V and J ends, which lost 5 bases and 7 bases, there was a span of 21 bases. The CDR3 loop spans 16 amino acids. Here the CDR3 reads CASSPLTRGRWNEQFF. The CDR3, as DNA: TGTGCCAGTAGTCCACTAACCCGGGGACGGTGGAATGAGCAGTTCTTC.

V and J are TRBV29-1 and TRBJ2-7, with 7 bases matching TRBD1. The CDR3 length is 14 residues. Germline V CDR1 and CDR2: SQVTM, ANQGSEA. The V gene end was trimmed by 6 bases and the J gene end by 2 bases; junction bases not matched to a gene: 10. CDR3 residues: CSVETGLSPYEQYF. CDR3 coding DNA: TGCAGCGTCGAGACAGGGTTGTCACCCTACGAGCAGTACTTC.

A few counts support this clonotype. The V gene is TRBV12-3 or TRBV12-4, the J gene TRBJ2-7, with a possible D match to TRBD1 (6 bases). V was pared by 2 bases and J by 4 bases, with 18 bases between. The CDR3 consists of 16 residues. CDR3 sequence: CASSLFSDSLSYEQYF. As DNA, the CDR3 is TGTGCCAGCAGTTTATTTTCGGACAGCCTCTCGTACGAGCAGTACTTC.

CDR3 amino acids: CASSLQQNTEAFF. CDR3 in DNA: TGTGCCAGCAGCTTACAACAGAACACTGAAGCTTTCTTT. The chain carries TRBV5-6 and TRBJ1-1; the D is unclear. The CDR3 has 13 residues. The V gene's germline CDR1 is SGHDT and CDR2 YYEEEE. Trimming cost V 2 bases and J 1 base, with 6 bases left between them.

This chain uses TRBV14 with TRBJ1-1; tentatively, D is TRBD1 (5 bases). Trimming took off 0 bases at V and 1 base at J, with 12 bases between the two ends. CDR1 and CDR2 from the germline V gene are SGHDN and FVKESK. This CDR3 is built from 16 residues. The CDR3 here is CASSQDQGPGNTEAFF. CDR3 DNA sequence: TGTGCCAGCAGCCAAGATCAGGGCCCGGGGAACACTGAAGCTTTCTTT.

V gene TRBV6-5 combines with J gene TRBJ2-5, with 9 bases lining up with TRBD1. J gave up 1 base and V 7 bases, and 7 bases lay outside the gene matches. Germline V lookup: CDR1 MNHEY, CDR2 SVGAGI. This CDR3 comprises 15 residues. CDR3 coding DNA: TGTGCCAGCACCCCGACAGGGGGGACCCAAGAGACCCAGTACTTC. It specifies CASTPTGGTQETQYF.

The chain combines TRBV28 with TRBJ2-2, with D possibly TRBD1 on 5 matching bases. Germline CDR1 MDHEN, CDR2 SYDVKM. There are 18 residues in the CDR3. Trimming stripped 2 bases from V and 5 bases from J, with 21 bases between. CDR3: CASSLPPGWGMGTGELFF. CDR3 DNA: TGTGCCAGCAGTTTACCCCCTGGGTGGGGCATGGGGACCGGGGAGCTGTTTTTT. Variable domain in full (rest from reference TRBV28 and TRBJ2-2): DVKVTQSSRYLVKRTGEKVFLECVQDMDHENMFWYRQDPGLGLRLIYFSYDVKMKEKGDIPEGYSVSREKKERFSLILESASTNQTSMYLCASSLPPGWGMGTGELFFGEGSRLTVL.

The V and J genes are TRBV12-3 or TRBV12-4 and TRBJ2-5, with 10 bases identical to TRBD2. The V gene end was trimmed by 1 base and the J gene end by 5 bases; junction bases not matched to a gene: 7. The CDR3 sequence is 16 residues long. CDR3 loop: CASSLGVAGGQETQYF. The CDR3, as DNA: TGTGCCAGCAGTTTAGGGGTAGCGGGGGGCCAGGAGACCCAGTACTTC.

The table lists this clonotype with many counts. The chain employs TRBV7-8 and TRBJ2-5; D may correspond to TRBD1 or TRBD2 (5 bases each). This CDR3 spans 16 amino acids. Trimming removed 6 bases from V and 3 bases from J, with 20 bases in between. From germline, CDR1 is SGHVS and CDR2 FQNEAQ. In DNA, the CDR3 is TGTGCCAGCAGGGAGTTCCAGGGACGCGATGAAGAGACCCAGTACTTC. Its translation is CASREFQGRDEETQYF.

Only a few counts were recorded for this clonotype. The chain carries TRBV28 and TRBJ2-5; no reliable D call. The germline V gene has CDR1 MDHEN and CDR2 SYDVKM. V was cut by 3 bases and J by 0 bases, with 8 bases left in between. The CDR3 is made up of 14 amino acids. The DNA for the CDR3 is TGTGCCAGCAGTTTCACGGCGTACCAAGAGACCCAGTACTTC. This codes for CASSFTAYQETQYF.

CDR3 loop: CASSFKGNEQFF. As DNA, the CDR3 is TGTGCCAGCAGCTTTAAAGGCAATGAGCAGTTCTTC. The chain combines TRBV13 with TRBJ2-1; D gene unclear. Trimming cost V 3 bases and J 6 bases, with 6 bases left between them. The CDR3 length is 12 residues. CDR1 is PRHDT and CDR2 is FYEKMQ in the germline V gene (reference sequence).